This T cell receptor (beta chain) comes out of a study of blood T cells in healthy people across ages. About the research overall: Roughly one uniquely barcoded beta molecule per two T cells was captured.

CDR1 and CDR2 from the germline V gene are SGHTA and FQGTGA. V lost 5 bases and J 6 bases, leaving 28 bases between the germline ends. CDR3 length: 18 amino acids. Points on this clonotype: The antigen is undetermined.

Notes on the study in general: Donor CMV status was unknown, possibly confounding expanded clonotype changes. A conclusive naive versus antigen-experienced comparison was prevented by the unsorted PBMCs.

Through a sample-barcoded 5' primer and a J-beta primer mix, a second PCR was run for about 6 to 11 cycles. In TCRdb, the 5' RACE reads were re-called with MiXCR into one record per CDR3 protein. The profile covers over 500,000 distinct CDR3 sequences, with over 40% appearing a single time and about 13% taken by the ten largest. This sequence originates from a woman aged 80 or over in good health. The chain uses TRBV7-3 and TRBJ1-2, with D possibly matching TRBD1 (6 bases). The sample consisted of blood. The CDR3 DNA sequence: TGTGCCAGCAGCCCGGAGGGGCGAACAGGGAAACCCCCCCATGGCTACACCTTC. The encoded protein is CASSPEGRTGKPPHGYTF.